The 3 T cell receptor beta chains reported below all come from one sample, sequenced in a study of vaccination effects on CD4 cells after COVID-19. Sequencing was performed with immunoSEQ multiplex PCR; in TCRdb, only in-frame clones are kept and a portion is missing. The table includes 30,000 to 40,000 clones, 72% detected once. These receptors lack a known antigen. In the ViraFEST assay, antigen-specific CD4+ clonotypes were identified by expansion after peptide-pool stimulation. The culture ran for around nine days, and then CD4+ T cells were isolated. As their vaccination, participants received two doses of either BNT162b2 or mRNA-1273. The starting material was CD4+ T cells from PBMCs cultured with HCoV-229E spike peptides, obtained after COVID-19 vaccination. These receptors originate from a human donor who received a COVID-19 vaccine.

The chain employs TRBV11-2 and TRBJ2-3, with D maybe TRBD2 (6 bases). CDR1 SGHAT and CDR2 FQNNGV come from the germline V gene. V lost 0 bases to trimming and J lost 1 base, with 11 bases between them. The CDR3 loop spans 16 amino acids. The CDR3 is CASSLELWGGTDTQYF. CDR3 nucleotide sequence: TGTGCCAGCAGCTTAGAATTGTGGGGGGGCACAGATACGCAGTATTTT.

V gene TRBV30 combines with J gene TRBJ1-3; D is perhaps TRBD1 (6 bases). CDR1 is GTSNPN and CDR2 is SVGIG in the germline V gene (reference sequence). This CDR3 has 14 residues. V was trimmed by 4 bases and J by 4 bases, leaving 14 bases between them. The DNA for the CDR3 is TGTGCCTGGATCCAGGGGTTCCTCGGAAACACCATATATTTT. Its protein product is CAWIQGFLGNTIYF.

V gene TRBV7-9 combines with J gene TRBJ1-4; D is perhaps TRBD1 (5 bases). V shed 2 bases and J shed 7 bases, with 11 bases lying between them. The CDR3 extends over 14 amino acids. Germline V gene data show CDR1 as SEHNR and CDR2 as FQNEAQ (reference sequence). CDR3 region: CASSLRQGGEKLFF. CDR3 nucleotide sequence: TGTGCCAGCAGCTTACGGCAGGGAGGTGAAAAACTGTTTTTT. Variable domain in full (rest from reference TRBV7-9 and TRBJ1-4): DTGVSQNPRHKITKRGQNVTFRCDPISEHNRLYWYRQTLGQGPEFLTYFQNEAQLEKSRLLSDRFSAERPKGSFSTLEIQRTEQGDSAMYLCASSLRQGGEKLFFGSGTQLSVL.